These 4 T cell receptor beta chains were sequenced from one sample in a study of blood T cell repertoires in COVID-19. Some clones are missing from TCRdb's copy, which holds only in-frame ones; the method was immunoSEQ multiplex PCR. The sample consists of tens of thousands of clones, about 90% of them appearing once. The sample taken for sequencing was peripheral blood. Source of these receptors: a man at least 80 years old with acute or convalescent COVID-19.

The chain recombines TRBV7-9 with TRBJ2-5; possibly TRBD2 for D (5 bases). Trimming took off 8 bases at V and 4 bases at J, with 14 bases between the two ends. Germline assignment: CDR1 SEHNR and CDR2 FQNEAQ (reference sequence). There are 13 residues in the CDR3. The CDR3 nucleotides are TGTGCCAGCTCCCTCGGGGTTGGAGAGACCCAGTACTTC. This codes for CASSLGVGETQYF.

The chain joins TRBV2 to TRBJ1-2, with unresolved D. Trimming left V 2 bases short and J 3 bases short, with 16 bases between. The CDR3 consists of 16 residues. The V gene's germline CDR1 is SNHLY and CDR2 FYNNEI. CDR3 amino acids: CASSERALGSYYGYTF. The CDR3 nucleotides read TGTGCCAGCAGTGAAAGGGCCCTCGGGAGCTACTATGGCTACACCTTC.

This chain joins TRBV19 and TRBJ2-3; tentative D call: TRBD1 (5 bases). This CDR3 is built from 14 residues. Germline loops: CDR1 LNHDA, CDR2 SQIVND (reference sequence). Trimming pared 6 bases from V and 0 bases from J, leaving 10 bases between. CDR3 nucleotide sequence: TGTGCCAGTAGATGGGGCAGAAGCACAGATACGCAGTATTTT. Amino acid sequence: CASRWGRSTDTQYF.

This rearrangement joins TRBV12-3 or TRBV12-4 to TRBJ1-3, with D unresolved. Trimming removed 10 bases at V and 0 bases at J, with 7 bases between. The CDR3 has 12 amino acids. The CDR3 protein is CATQSSGNTIYF. The CDR3 DNA is TGTGCCACACAGAGCTCTGGAAACACCATATATTTT.